Detailed here is one T cell receptor beta chain. What it binds is not known. Each CDR3 protein gets one entry after TCRdb re-called the 5' RACE reads with MiXCR. Of about 600,000 distinct CDR3 sequences listed, 20% to 25% were seen once; the top ten hold about 8.4%. The data were taken from a study of T-cell memory formation after mild COVID-19. Study conclusions and caveats: Detection of some responders pre-infection suggested pre-existing cross-reactive memory T cells participated. Clones contracting day 15 to 85 were balanced CD4/CD8; later expanders leaned CD4+. Chiefly within CM and EM were the contracting CD4+ clones; CD8+ ones were within EMRA. Whether second-wave clones peaking at day 37 were SARS-CoV-2 specific went unconfirmed.

Sample: PBMCs or a T cell subset sorted from them (not recorded which). The receptor was isolated from an adult woman who had mild COVID-19 (a few samples of this study predate the infection). Cell type and time point are not known.

Here the CDR3 reads CASSPIGGIPDTQYF. CDR3 coding DNA: TGTGCCAGCAGCCCCATCGGGGGGATCCCAGATACGCAGTATTTT. The chain links TRBV3-1 to TRBJ2-3; 7 bases line up with TRBD2. CDR1 and CDR2 from the germline V gene are LGHDT and YNNKEL (reference sequence). The CDR3 spans 15 residues. Trimming at V came to 4 bases and at J to 4 bases, leaving 8 bases not matched to a gene.